The next 25 T cell receptor beta chains were all read from a single sample in a study of T cell responses to AZD1222 COVID-19 vaccine. TCRdb keeps only in-frame clones here, not all; method: immunoSEQ multiplex PCR. The table has about 86,000 clones, approximately 78% seen once. Sample: peripheral blood, taken on day 0 of AZD1222 vaccination. The receptor set was obtained from an adult in good health.

The chain carries TRBV6-5 and TRBJ2-7, with 11 bases matching TRBD1. The V gene end was trimmed by 2 bases and the J gene end by 6 bases; junction bases not matched to a gene: 6. This CDR3 is 15 amino acids long. In germline, CDR1 is MNHEY, CDR2 SVGAGI. CDR3 bases: TGTGCCAGCAGTTACGGGGACAGGGGGAACGGCGAGCAGTACTTC. It encodes CASSYGDRGNGEQYF.

J is TRBJ2-7 and V is TRBV29-1, with 7 bases fitting TRBD2. This CDR3 has 12 residues. Trimming removed 6 bases from V and 6 bases from J; junction bases left unmatched: 8. Germline V lookup: CDR1 SQVTM, CDR2 ANQGSEA. The CDR3 sequence is CSVGTTSSEQYF. CDR3 DNA: TGCAGCGTAGGGACTACGAGTAGCGAGCAGTACTTC.

The chain is built from TRBV11-2 and TRBJ2-1, with D hard to call. Germline values: CDR1 SGHAT, CDR2 FQNNGV. Trimming removed 5 bases from V and 3 bases from J, with 5 bases in between. CDR3 length equals 12 residues. The CDR3 protein is CASSRVYNEQFF. Written as DNA, the CDR3 is TGTGCCAGCAGCCGGGTCTACAATGAGCAGTTCTTC.

The CDR3 reads CASSPGVGETQYF. CDR3 in DNA: TGTGCCAGCAGCCCAGGGGTGGGAGAGACCCAGTACTTC. The V gene is TRBV7-7, the J gene TRBJ2-5; possibly TRBD1 for D (6 bases). The CDR3 sequence is 13 residues long. The germline gives CDR1 SSHAT, CDR2 FNYEAQ (reference sequence). V was pared by 5 bases and J by 4 bases, with 11 bases between.

This chain connects TRBV7-8 to TRBJ2-1, with TRBD1 identical over 7 bases. The CDR3 spans 14 residues. V gave up 3 bases and J gave up 2 bases; unmatched junction bases: 1. CDR1 is SGHVS and CDR2 is FQNEAQ in the germline V gene. For the CDR3, the DNA is TGTGCCAGCAGCTTTACAGGGGCCTACAATGAGCAGTTCTTC. Its translation: CASSFTGAYNEQFF.

The genes are TRBV28 and TRBJ2-6; D is undetermined. V was pared by 5 bases and J by 0 bases, with 5 bases between. The CDR3 has 14 residues. CDR1 and CDR2 from the germline V gene are MDHEN and SYDVKM. CDR3 region: CASSPDSGANVLTF. CDR3 bases: TGTGCCAGCAGTCCGGACTCTGGGGCCAACGTCCTGACTTTC.

This sequence joins TRBV15 and TRBJ1-1, with 7 bases identical to TRBD1. The CDR3 extends over 14 amino acids. V dropped 1 base and J dropped 4; count of bases not matched to a gene: 3. Germline V gives CDR1 LNHNV, CDR2 YYDKDF (reference sequence). The CDR3 loop is CATSRGQGVTEAFF. The CDR3 bases are TGTGCCACCAGCAGAGGTCAGGGGGTCACTGAAGCTTTCTTT.

This clone was seen a handful of times. The chain carries TRBV7-9 and TRBJ2-5; 9 bases match TRBD2. The J segment lost 3 bases and the V segment lost 1 base, leaving 12 bases of the junction unmatched. Germline values: CDR1 SEHNR, CDR2 FQNEAQ (reference sequence). CDR3 length: 18 residues. CDR3 amino acids: CASSLGRAWASGEETQYF. CDR3 DNA: TGTGCCAGCAGCTTAGGCAGGGCGTGGGCTAGCGGGGAAGAGACCCAGTACTTC.

The rearrangement joins TRBV10-3 to TRBJ1-6; D is possibly TRBD1 (6 bases). V was pared by 0 bases and J by 6 bases, with 9 bases between. CDR1 and CDR2 from the germline V gene are ENHRY and SYGVKD. CDR3 length equals 15 residues. CDR3 region: CAISESTRGNSPLHF. CDR3 nucleotide sequence: TGTGCCATCAGTGAGTCTACCAGGGGTAATTCACCCCTCCACTTT.

The chain employs TRBV11-2 and TRBJ2-7; a possible D gene is TRBD1 (5 bases). The germline V gene has CDR1 SGHAT and CDR2 FQNNGV. Deletions cut 2 bases from V and 6 bases from J, with 14 bases between. The length of the CDR3 is 14 residues. CDR3 amino acids: CASSLNSHDSEQYF. In DNA, the CDR3 is TGTGCCAGCAGCTTAAACTCCCACGACAGCGAGCAGTACTTC.

CDR3 DNA: TGCGCCAGCAGCCAAGATAGGGCGGCTAGCACAGATACGCAGTATTTT. It codes for CASSQDRAASTDTQYF. The V gene is TRBV4-1, the J gene TRBJ2-3; D not resolved. Germline CDR1 and CDR2: MGHRA and YSYEKL. V lost 0 bases and J lost 0, with 10 bases in between. There are 16 residues in the CDR3.

This chain connects TRBV2 to TRBJ1-1, with TRBD1 identical over 7 bases. The ends lost 7 bases at V and 2 bases at J; junction bases unmatched: 7. Germline CDR1 reads SNHLY; CDR2 reads FYNNEI. The CDR3 runs 14 residues. CDR3 bases: TGTGCCAGCACTGCCCAGGGGGTTAACACTGAAGCTTTCTTT. Protein: CASTAQGVNTEAFF.

Turning to this clone: One base away lies a much larger clone, so this may be a sequencing read error. The same CDR3 also results from other DNA sequences found in this sample. The V call is TRBV21-1, the J call TRBJ2-7; TRBD2, the D gene given by the table, was not confirmed from the DNA. TRBV21-1 constitutes a pseudogene. This CDR3 contains 19 residues. The CDR3 nucleotides read TGTGCCAGTAGCAAAGAGGGGACTAGCGGGAGTACCGGTAACTACGAGCAGTACTTC. Translated: CASSKEGTSGSTGNYEQYF.

This clone is a singleton in its sample. This chain uses TRBV15 with TRBJ1-4, with D uncertain. Trimming took off 0 bases at V and 8 bases at J, with 7 bases between the two ends. The CDR3 is 13 residues long. Germline-derived CDR1 and CDR2 are LNHNV and YYDKDF (reference sequence). CDR3 sequence reads: CATSRDLLEKLFF. In DNA form, the CDR3 reads TGTGCCACCAGCAGAGATCTCCTGGAAAAACTGTTTTTT.

This chain connects TRBV19 to TRBJ2-3, with a tentative D call TRBD2 (6 bases). In germline, CDR1 is LNHDA, CDR2 SQIVND (reference sequence). V gave up 6 bases and J gave up 4 bases, with 17 bases separating them. This CDR3 has 15 residues. The CDR3 nucleotides are TGTGCCAGTAGCAAACGTAGCGGAGAGGCAGATACGCAGTATTTT. Protein product: CASSKRSGEADTQYF.

The V and J genes are TRBV28 and TRBJ2-6; D is undetermined. CDR1 and CDR2 from the germline V gene are MDHEN and SYDVKM. The germline V and J ends were trimmed by 2 bases and 2 bases, with 4 bases remaining between them. The CDR3 loop spans 14 amino acids. CDR3 in DNA: TGTGCCAGCAGTTTACTCACTGGGGCCAACGTCCTGACTTTC. Translation gives CASSLLTGANVLTF.

This chain links TRBV7-2 with TRBJ2-1; the match to TRBD2 covers 9 bases. CDR1 SGHTA and CDR2 FQGNSA come from the germline V gene. The CDR3 has 17 residues. Trimming took 6 bases from V and 3 from J; bases not matched to a gene: 12. For the CDR3, the DNA is TGTGCCAGCAGTAAAGCCGGGACTAGCAGTGACTACAATGAGCAGTTCTTC. It yields the protein CASSKAGTSSDYNEQFF.

The chain is built from TRBV6-1 and TRBJ1-2; no reliable D call. Germline values: CDR1 MNHNS, CDR2 SASEGT. Deletions cut 2 bases from V and 8 bases from J, with 18 bases between. The CDR3 has 15 amino acids. CDR3 sequence: CASSEYTESARGYTF. The CDR3 DNA follows: TGTGCCAGCAGTGAATATACAGAGTCAGCAAGGGGCTACACCTTC.

This clone appeared a few times. The chain is built from TRBV2 and TRBJ1-1; the D is unclear. This CDR3 is built from 17 residues. The germline V and J ends were trimmed by 0 bases and 5 bases, with 19 bases remaining between them. From germline, CDR1 is SNHLY and CDR2 FYNNEI. CDR3 DNA: TGTGCCAGCAGTGAAGCGGCCGGGTCTAGGGCCGGGACTGAAGCTTTCTTT. Protein product: CASSEAAGSRAGTEAFF.

The chain carries TRBV10-3 and TRBJ2-3; no clear D. Germline assignment: CDR1 ENHRY and CDR2 SYGVKD. The CDR3 sequence is 11 residues long. The V end was cut by 8 bases, the J end by 2 bases, with 5 bases between. In nucleotides, the CDR3 is TGTGCCATCGGCCCCACAGATACGCAGTATTTT. It is translated as CAIGPTDTQYF.

The chain recombines TRBV14 with TRBJ2-3, with D possibly being TRBD2 (5 bases). The CDR3 length is 15 residues. Trimming shortened V by 3 bases and J by 3 bases, and 13 bases separated the two germline ends. Germline CDR1 and CDR2: SGHDN and FVKESK. CDR3: CASSQGLARTDTQYF. CDR3 coding DNA: TGTGCCAGCAGCCAGGGTCTAGCACGGACAGATACGCAGTATTTT. Full variable domain (outside the CDR3, taken from reference TRBV14 and TRBJ2-3): EAGVTQFPSHSVIEKGQTVTLRCDPISGHDNLYWYRRVMGKEIKFLLHFVKESKQDESGMPNNRFLAERTGGTYSTLKVQPAELEDSGVYFCASSQGLARTDTQYFGPGTRLTVL.

The V gene is TRBV29-1, the J gene TRBJ1-2; TRBD1 matches 7 bases. Unmatched junction bases numbered 4, after V lost 0 bases and J lost 0 bases. CDR3 length: 15 residues. Looked up from germline, CDR1 is SQVTM and CDR2 is ANQGSEA. In DNA, the CDR3 is TGCAGCGTTGAAGACGGGACAGCAGCTAACTATGGCTACACCTTC. This gives the protein CSVEDGTAANYGYTF.

This clone has just a few counts. The CDR3 DNA sequence: TGTGCCAGCCATCTAGAACAGGGGTCTGACTATGGCTACACCTTC. It encodes CASHLEQGSDYGYTF. The V gene is TRBV2, the J gene TRBJ1-2; TRBD1 matches 7 bases. J gave up 3 bases and V 8 bases, and 12 bases lay outside the gene matches. CDR1 is SNHLY and CDR2 is FYNNEI in the germline V gene. The CDR3 has 15 residues.

DNA of the CDR3: TGTGCCAGCAGCTTGGGGGCGGACCAAGAGACCCAGTACTTC. This gives the protein CASSLGADQETQYF. This sequence joins TRBV5-4 and TRBJ2-5; D is unresolved. Per germline, CDR1 SGHNT and CDR2 YYREEE (reference sequence). The length of the CDR3 is 14 residues. V was clipped by 0 bases and J by 0 bases, with 6 bases between them.

The rearrangement uses TRBV27 and TRBJ1-2, with TRBD1 as a possible D gene (6 bases). Germline values: CDR1 MNHEY, CDR2 SMNVEV (reference sequence). Trimming stripped 5 bases from V and 4 bases from J, with 23 bases between. The CDR3 spans 17 residues. In DNA, the CDR3 is TGTGCCAGCAGTATGGGCCCAGGACAGCCCTCCCTCTATGGCTACACCTTC. It is translated as CASSMGPGQPSLYGYTF.